The subject of this entry is one TCR beta chain. Only in-frame clones appear in the TCRdb table, and some are missing; sequencing was by immunoSEQ multiplex PCR. The sample has roughly 120,000 clones, approximately 89% seen once. Unmatched junction bases numbered 4, after V lost 1 base and J lost 4 bases. Germline V gives CDR1 SGHAT, CDR2 FQNNGV. The CDR3 totals 16 residues. This sample stems from a study of T cell responses to AZD1222 COVID-19 vaccine. The chain couples TRBV11-2 to TRBJ1-3; TRBD1 matches at 10 bases. This specimen consisted of peripheral blood, obtained on day 0 of AZD1222 vaccination. The receptor comes from an adult in good health. Written as DNA, the CDR3 is TGTGCCAGCAGCTTAGGGACAGGGGGGTTCGGAAACACCATATATTTT. It yields the protein CASSLGTGGFGNTIYF.